Listed here are 25 T cell receptor beta chains from one sample, sequenced in a study of CD8+CD57+ T cells in acquired aplastic anemia. Investigators profiled TCR beta VDJ and CDR3 from genomic DNA template. TCRdb reprocessed the reads with MiXCR, giving one entry per CDR3 protein. In the table there are a few hundred thousand distinct CDR3 sequences, around 60% of which are singletons. Sequenced sample: sorted CD4+, CD8+, or CD8+CD57+ T cells (not recorded which) from PBMCs. All receptors come from a human donor in good health.

This clonotype occurred many times. The chain carries TRBV19 and TRBJ1-1, with unresolved D. Germline V gene data show CDR1 as LNHDA and CDR2 as SQIVND (reference sequence). V was clipped by 7 bases and J by 7 bases, with 13 bases between them. The CDR3 extends over 12 amino acids. CDR3 sequence: CASMDPSLEAFF. As DNA, the CDR3 is TGTGCCAGTATGGACCCCAGCCTTGAAGCTTTCTTT.

The chain recombines TRBV7-9 with TRBJ2-7; D remains ambiguous. Germline V gene sequence: CDR1 SEHNR, CDR2 FQNEAQ (reference sequence). The CDR3 spans 13 residues. Trimming removed 4 bases at V and 1 base at J, with 8 bases between. CDR3 amino acids: CASSSIPSYEQYF. The CDR3 DNA reads TGTGCCAGCAGCTCCATACCATCCTACGAGCAGTACTTC.

This clonotype occurred many times. The chain uses TRBV6-1 and TRBJ2-7; 7 positions agree with TRBD2. Germline V CDR1 and CDR2: MNHNS, SASEGT. The CDR3 loop spans 13 amino acids. J lost 0 bases, V lost 10 bases, and 6 bases had no gene match. CDR3 sequence reads: CATQAGTSYEQYF. The CDR3 DNA is TGTGCCACACAAGCGGGGACCTCCTACGAGCAGTACTTC.

CDR3 nucleotide sequence: TGTGCCAGCCTGGACAGGGAAACCTACGAGCAGTACTTC. Its translation is CASLDRETYEQYF. The chain is built from TRBV25-1 and TRBJ2-7, with 8 bases aligning to TRBD1. This CDR3 has 13 residues. Germline V gene data show CDR1 as MGHDK and CDR2 as SYGVNS. The V gene end was trimmed by 8 bases and the J gene end by 2 bases; junction bases not matched to a gene: 5.

Comment on this clonotype: A read error may account for a junction end that differs from germline. J is TRBJ1-5 and V is TRBV10-3; possible D gene TRBD1, 5 bases. This CDR3 is built from 16 residues. Germline CDR1 and CDR2: ENHRY and SYGVKD. As DNA, the CDR3 is TGTGCCATCAGTGAGTCGGGGCGGGGAAGCAATCGGCCCCAGCATTTT. Its protein product is CAISESGRGSNRPQHF.

This chain connects TRBV19 to TRBJ1-5; 8 bases agree with TRBD1. The CDR3 is 16 amino acids. V trimming: 5 bases; J trimming: 6 bases; junction bases outside the gene matches: 12. Germline lookup yields CDR1 LNHDA and CDR2 SQIVND (reference sequence). The CDR3 reads CASSVYLRGQAQPQHF. As DNA, the CDR3 is TGTGCCAGTAGTGTTTACCTCAGGGGGCAGGCTCAGCCCCAGCATTTT.

This clonotype appeared many times. This CDR3 is CASSEARGWETQYF. Written as DNA, the CDR3 is TGTGCCAGCAGTGAAGCTAGGGGGTGGGAGACCCAGTACTTC. The V and J genes are TRBV6-1 and TRBJ2-5; D possibly corresponds to TRBD1 (6 bases). This CDR3 is 14 amino acids long. Germline CDR1 and CDR2: MNHNS and SASEGT. Trimming pared 0 bases from V and 5 bases from J, leaving 10 bases between.

The V call is TRBV29-1, the J call TRBJ1-2, with 10 bases aligning to TRBD1. J gave up 4 bases and V 2 bases, and 4 bases lay outside the gene matches. The germline V gene has CDR1 SQVTM and CDR2 ANQGSEA. The CDR3 length is 14 residues. This chain's CDR3 is CSVEKGTGVYGYTF. Here the CDR3 DNA reads TGCAGCGTTGAAAAGGGGACAGGGGTCTATGGCTACACCTTC.

This clonotype showed up just once. This chain links TRBV5-1 with TRBJ2-7; possibly TRBD2 for D (5 bases). V dropped 1 base and J dropped 4 bases, with 12 bases sitting between them. The CDR3 contains 14 residues. Germline lookup yields CDR1 SGHRS and CDR2 YFSETQ. The CDR3 bases are TGCGCCAGCAGCTTGAGGGTATCGGGGTACGAGCAGTACTTC. Its translation: CASSLRVSGYEQYF.

This clonotype came up once. V is TRBV7-9 and J is TRBJ1-2; TRBD1 agrees at 7 bases. Germline V CDR1 and CDR2: SEHNR, FQNEAQ (reference sequence). With 4 bases clipped from V and 5 bases from J, the junction kept 10 bases outside the gene matches. The CDR3 is 15 amino acids. The CDR3 sequence is CASSSTGDGTYGYTF. CDR3 in DNA: TGTGCCAGCAGCTCCACAGGGGACGGAACTTATGGCTACACCTTC.

The gene calls are TRBV6-2 or TRBV6-3 and TRBJ1-4, with D unresolved. The V and J ends lost 6 bases and 3 bases respectively, with 11 bases between them. This CDR3 spans 14 amino acids. CDR1 and CDR2 (germline): MNHEY, SVGEGT. CDR3 residues: CASSPSGANEKLFF. As DNA, the CDR3 is TGTGCCAGCAGCCCCTCGGGAGCTAATGAAAAACTGTTTTTT.

The rearrangement links TRBV7-9 to TRBJ1-6; 8 bases line up with TRBD1. With V trimmed by 5 bases and J by 8 bases, 14 bases remained unmatched. The germline CDR1 and CDR2 sequences are SEHNR and FQNEAQ (reference sequence). The CDR3 has 17 residues. Written as DNA, the CDR3 is TGTGCCAGCAGCCGCCCCGCCGGACAGGGCTTAGATTCACCCCTCCACTTT. Its translation: CASSRPAGQGLDSPLHF.

The chain couples TRBV7-6 to TRBJ1-1, with 7 bases that match TRBD1. The germline V gene encodes CDR1 SGHVS and CDR2 FNYEAQ. The CDR3 contains 14 residues. V lost 1 base to trimming and J lost 7 bases; unmatched junction nucleotides: 6. CDR3 DNA: TGTGCCAGCAGCTTAGAGGAGACAGGGATTGAAGCTTTCTTT. Amino acid sequence: CASSLEETGIEAFF.

This clonotype was found many times. The chain's CDR3 is CASSYDSSNQPQHF. In nucleotides, the CDR3 is TGTGCCAGCAGTTACGACAGTAGCAATCAGCCCCAGCATTTT. The rearrangement links TRBV27 to TRBJ1-5, with D tentatively TRBD1 (5 bases). CDR1 MNHEY and CDR2 SMNVEV come from the germline V gene (reference sequence). Trimming cost V 4 bases and J 0 bases, with 7 bases left between them. This CDR3 has 14 amino acids.

The rearrangement joins TRBV24-1 to TRBJ2-5, with 8 bases fitting TRBD1. Germline loops: CDR1 KGHDR, CDR2 SFDVKD. This CDR3 spans 16 amino acids. J lost 2 bases, V lost 4 bases, and 8 bases had no gene match. The CDR3 DNA is TGTGCCACCAGTGACCTATCCGGGACAGGACAAGAGACCCAGTACTTC. It encodes CATSDLSGTGQETQYF.

CDR3: CATSTSPSDTQYF. The CDR3 DNA sequence: TGTGCCACCAGCACGAGTCCCAGCGATACGCAGTATTTT. The rearrangement joins TRBV15 to TRBJ2-3, with no clear D. Trimming removed 4 bases from V and 6 bases from J, with 11 bases in between. CDR3 length: 13 amino acids. Per germline, CDR1 LNHNV and CDR2 YYDKDF (reference sequence).

For this clonotype: This may stem from a read error, because a much larger clone lies one nucleotide away. DNA of the CDR3: TGTGCCAGCAGCGACCTAGCGGGAGAGGCCACCGGGGAGCTGTCTTTT. This codes for CASSDLAGEATGELSF. This chain joins TRBV9 and TRBJ2-2; TRBD2 matches at 10 bases. Germline assignment: CDR1 SGDLS and CDR2 YYNGEE. The CDR3 consists of 16 residues.

CDR3 residues: CASSIARTNEKLFF. For the CDR3, the DNA is TGTGCCAGTAGTATCGCCCGGACTAATGAAAAACTGTTTTTT. V usage is TRBV19 and J usage is TRBJ1-4; D unresolved. V lost 3 bases and J 2 bases, leaving 7 bases between the germline ends. The CDR3 length is 14 residues. From germline, CDR1 is LNHDA and CDR2 SQIVND (reference sequence). The full variable domain, rest sourced from reference TRBV19 and TRBJ1-4, is DGGITQSPKYLFRKEGQNVTLSCEQNLNHDAMYWYRQDPGQGLRLIYYSQIVNDFQKGDIAEGYSVSREKKESFPLTVTSAQKNPTAFYLCASSIARTNEKLFFGSGTQLSVL.

The chain employs TRBV20-1 and TRBJ2-2; D possibly corresponds to TRBD1 (5 bases). CDR3 length: 15 residues. Germline V gene sequence: CDR1 DFQATT, CDR2 SNEGSKA (reference sequence). V was pared by 2 bases and J by 4 bases, with 14 bases between. CDR3 region: CSARKGPQSTGELFF. DNA of the CDR3: TGCAGTGCTAGAAAGGGGCCGCAGAGCACCGGGGAGCTGTTTTTT.

V usage is TRBV7-9 and J usage is TRBJ2-3; 7 positions agree with TRBD1. This CDR3 is 16 amino acids long. The V gene end was trimmed by 5 bases and the J gene end by 1 base; junction bases not matched to a gene: 9. Per germline, CDR1 SEHNR and CDR2 FQNEAQ (reference sequence). The CDR3, as DNA: TGTGCCAGCAGCCTCGGAAGGACAGGCGGCACAGATACGCAGTATTTT. Protein sequence: CASSLGRTGGTDTQYF.

Concerning this clonotype: At one boundary the junction diverges from the germline segment, which might be a read error. The chain couples TRBV7-8 to TRBJ1-5, with 8 bases lining up with TRBD1. Per germline, CDR1 SGHVS and CDR2 FQNEAQ. There are 19 residues in the CDR3. The DNA for the CDR3 is TGTGCCAGCAGCTTAGACTCCCAGGGGGCATATAGGTATAATCATCCCCAGCATTTT. This encodes CASSLDSQGAYRYNHPQHF.

V gene TRBV29-1 combines with J gene TRBJ1-4, with a tentative D call TRBD1 (5 bases). Trimming took 1 base from V and 10 from J, leaving 13 bases between them. The germline V gene encodes CDR1 SQVTM and CDR2 ANQGSEA. CDR3 length equals 13 residues. CDR3 in DNA: TGCAGCGTTGAAGCGGGGGAGCGAGGAAAACTGTTTTTT. Amino acid sequence: CSVEAGERGKLFF.

This chain uses TRBV24-1 with TRBJ2-7; D remains unclear. CDR3 length equals 12 residues. V lost 10 bases to trimming and J lost 4 bases, with 13 bases between them. Per germline, CDR1 KGHDR and CDR2 SFDVKD. The CDR3 spells CATAGSGYEQYF. The CDR3 DNA reads TGTGCCACGGCTGGCTCTGGGTACGAGCAGTACTTC.

The sample holds a few counts of this clonotype. Without the conserved terminal phenylalanine or tryptophan, this CDR3 likely stems from a read error. The chain has TRBV19 and TRBJ2-1; no reliable D call. V lost 9 bases to trimming and J lost 6 bases, with 12 bases between them. The length of the CDR3 is 12 residues. Germline V gene lookup returns CDR1 LNHDA and CDR2 SQIVND (reference sequence). The DNA for the CDR3 is TGTGCCAGCAGTTTGTGGGGCAATGAGCAGTTCTCC. Protein: CASSLWGNEQFS.

The V call is TRBV14, the J call TRBJ2-2; weak D call: TRBD2 (6 bases). Looked up from germline, CDR1 is SGHDN and CDR2 is FVKESK. CDR3 length: 16 amino acids. The V end was cut by 0 bases, the J end by 5 bases, with 13 bases between. This chain's CDR3 is CASSQDAGRSTGELFF. The CDR3 DNA reads as TGTGCCAGCAGCCAAGATGCGGGGCGGTCAACCGGGGAGCTGTTTTTT. The full variable domain, in which reference TRBV14 and TRBJ2-2 provide the parts outside the CDR3, is EAGVTQFPSHSVIEKGQTVTLRCDPISGHDNLYWYRRVMGKEIKFLLHFVKESKQDESGMPNNRFLAERTGGTYSTLKVQPAELEDSGVYFCASSQDAGRSTGELFFGEGSRLTVL.